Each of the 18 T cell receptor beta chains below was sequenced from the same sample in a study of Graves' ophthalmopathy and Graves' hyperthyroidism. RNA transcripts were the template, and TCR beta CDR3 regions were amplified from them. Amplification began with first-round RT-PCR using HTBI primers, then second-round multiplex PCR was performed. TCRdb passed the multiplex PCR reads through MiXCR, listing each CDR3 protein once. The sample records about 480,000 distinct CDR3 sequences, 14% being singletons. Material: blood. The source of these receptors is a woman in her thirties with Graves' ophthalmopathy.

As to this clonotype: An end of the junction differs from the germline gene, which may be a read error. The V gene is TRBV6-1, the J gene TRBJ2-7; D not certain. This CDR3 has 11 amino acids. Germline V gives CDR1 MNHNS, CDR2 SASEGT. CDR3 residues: CASIGTYDQYF. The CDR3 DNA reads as TGTGCCAGCATAGGTACCTACGATCAGTACTTC.

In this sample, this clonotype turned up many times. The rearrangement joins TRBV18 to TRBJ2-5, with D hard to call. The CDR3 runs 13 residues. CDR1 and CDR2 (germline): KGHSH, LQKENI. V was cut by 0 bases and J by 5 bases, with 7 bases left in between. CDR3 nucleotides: TGTGCCAGCTCACCACCGATAATCGAGACCCAGTACTTC. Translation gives CASSPPIIETQYF.

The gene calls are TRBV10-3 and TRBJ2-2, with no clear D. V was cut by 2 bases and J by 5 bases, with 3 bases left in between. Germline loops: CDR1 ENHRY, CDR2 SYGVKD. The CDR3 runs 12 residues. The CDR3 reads CAISEGTGELFF. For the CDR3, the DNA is TGTGCCATCAGTGAGGGAACCGGGGAGCTGTTTTTT.

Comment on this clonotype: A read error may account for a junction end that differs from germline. As DNA, the CDR3 is TGTGCCAGCAGTTACTCAATGGTGTACACTGATGCTTTCTTT. Protein: CASSYSMVYTDAFF. The chain couples TRBV6-5 to TRBJ1-1; no reliable D call. This CDR3 has 14 residues. Germline values: CDR1 MNHEY, CDR2 SVGAGI.

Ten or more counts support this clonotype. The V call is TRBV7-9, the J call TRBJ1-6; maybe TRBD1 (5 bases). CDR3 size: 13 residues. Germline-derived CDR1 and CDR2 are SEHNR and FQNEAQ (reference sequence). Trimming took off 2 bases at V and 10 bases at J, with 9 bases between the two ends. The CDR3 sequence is CASSLTGGSPLHF. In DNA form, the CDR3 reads TGTGCCAGCAGCTTAACGGGGGGATCACCCCTCCACTTT.

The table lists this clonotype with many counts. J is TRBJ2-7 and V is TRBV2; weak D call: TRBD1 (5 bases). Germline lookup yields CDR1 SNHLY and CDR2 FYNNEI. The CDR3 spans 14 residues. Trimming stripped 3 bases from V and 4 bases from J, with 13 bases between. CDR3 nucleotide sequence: TGTGCCAGCAGTGAGCAGGGTTTGGGATACGAGCAGTACTTC. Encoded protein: CASSEQGLGYEQYF.

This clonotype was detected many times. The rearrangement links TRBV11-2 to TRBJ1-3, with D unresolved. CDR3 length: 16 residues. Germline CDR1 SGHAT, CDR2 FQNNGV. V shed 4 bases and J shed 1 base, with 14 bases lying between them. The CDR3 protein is CASSSYGKGSGNTIYF. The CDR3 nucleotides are TGTGCCAGCAGCTCCTACGGGAAGGGTTCTGGAAACACCATATATTTT. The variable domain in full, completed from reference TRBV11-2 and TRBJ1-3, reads EAGVAQSPRYKIIEKRQSVAFWCNPISGHATLYWYQQILGQGPKLLIQFQNNGVVDDSQLPKDRFSAERLKGVDSTLKIQPAKLEDSAVYLCASSSYGKGSGNTIYFGEGSWLTVV.

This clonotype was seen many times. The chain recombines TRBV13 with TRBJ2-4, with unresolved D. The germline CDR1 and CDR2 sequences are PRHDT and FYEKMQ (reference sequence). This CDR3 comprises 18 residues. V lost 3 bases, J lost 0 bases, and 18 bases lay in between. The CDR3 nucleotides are TGTGCCAGCAGCTTCCGGGCCGAACAGATACTAGCCAAAAACATTCAGTACTTC. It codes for CASSFRAEQILAKNIQYF. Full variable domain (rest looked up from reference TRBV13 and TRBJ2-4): AAGVIQSPRHLIKEKRETATLKCYPIPRHDTVYWYQQGPGQDPQFLISFYEKMQSDKGSIPDRFSAQQFSDYHSELNMSSLELGDSALYFCASSFRAEQILAKNIQYFGAGTRLSVL.

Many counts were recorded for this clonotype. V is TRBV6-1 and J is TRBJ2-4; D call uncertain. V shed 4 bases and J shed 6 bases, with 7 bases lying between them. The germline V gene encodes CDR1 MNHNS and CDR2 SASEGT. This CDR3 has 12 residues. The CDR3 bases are TGTGCCAGCAGTGCTGGCAGAAACATTCAGTACTTC. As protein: CASSAGRNIQYF.

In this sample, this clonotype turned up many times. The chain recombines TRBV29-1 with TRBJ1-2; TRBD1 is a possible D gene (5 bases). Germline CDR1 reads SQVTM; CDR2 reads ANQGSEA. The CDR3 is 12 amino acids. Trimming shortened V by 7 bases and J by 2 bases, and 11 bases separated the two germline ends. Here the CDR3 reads CSGGSGNYGYTF. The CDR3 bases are TGCAGCGGGGGGTCGGGGAACTATGGCTACACCTTC. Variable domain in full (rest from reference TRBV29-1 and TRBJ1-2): SAVISQKPSRDICQRGTSLTIQCQVDSQVTMMFWYRQQPGQSLTLIATANQGSEATYESGFVIDKFPISRPNLTFSTLTVSNMSPEDSSIYLCSGGSGNYGYTFGSGTRLTVV.

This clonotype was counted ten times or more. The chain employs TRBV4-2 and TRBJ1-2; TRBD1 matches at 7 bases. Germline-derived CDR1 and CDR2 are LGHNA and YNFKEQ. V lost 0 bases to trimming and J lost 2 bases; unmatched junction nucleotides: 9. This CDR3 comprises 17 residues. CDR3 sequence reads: CASSQEWLGGKNYGYTF. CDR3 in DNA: TGTGCCAGCAGCCAAGAGTGGTTAGGGGGCAAGAACTATGGCTACACCTTC.

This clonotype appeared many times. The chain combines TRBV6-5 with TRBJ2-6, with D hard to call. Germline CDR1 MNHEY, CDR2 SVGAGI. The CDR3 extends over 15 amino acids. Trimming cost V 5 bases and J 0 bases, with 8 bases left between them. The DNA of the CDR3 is TGTGCCAGCAGTCCCTCGGTCTCTGGGGCCAACGTCCTGACTTTC. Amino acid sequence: CASSPSVSGANVLTF.

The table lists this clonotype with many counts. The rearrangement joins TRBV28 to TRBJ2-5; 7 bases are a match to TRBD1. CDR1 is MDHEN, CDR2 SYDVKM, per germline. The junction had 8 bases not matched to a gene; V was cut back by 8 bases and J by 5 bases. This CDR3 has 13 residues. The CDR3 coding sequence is TGTGCCAGCCCTAAACTACAGGGGGAGACCCAGTACTTC. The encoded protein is CASPKLQGETQYF.

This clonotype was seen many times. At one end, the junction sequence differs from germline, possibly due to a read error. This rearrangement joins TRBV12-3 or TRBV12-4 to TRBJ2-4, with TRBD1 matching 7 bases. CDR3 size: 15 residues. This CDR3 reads CASSAGGDGRNIKYF. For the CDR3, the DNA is TGTGCCAGCAGCGCAGGGGGTGATGGGAGAAACATTAAGTACTTC.

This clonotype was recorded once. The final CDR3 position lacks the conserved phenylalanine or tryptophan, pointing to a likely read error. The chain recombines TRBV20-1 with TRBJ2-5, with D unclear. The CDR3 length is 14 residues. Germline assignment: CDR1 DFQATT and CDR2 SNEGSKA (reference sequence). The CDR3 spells CSARAYPARESQYL. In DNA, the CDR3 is TGCAGTGCTAGAGCTTACCCAGCCCGAGAGTCCCAGTACCTC.

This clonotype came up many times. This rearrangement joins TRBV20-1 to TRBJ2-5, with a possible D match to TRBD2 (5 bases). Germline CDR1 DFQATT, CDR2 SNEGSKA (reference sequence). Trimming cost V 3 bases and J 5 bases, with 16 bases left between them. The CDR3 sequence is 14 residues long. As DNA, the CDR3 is TGCAGTGCTAGCCCCCCACTAGTTTTGGAGACCCAGTACTTC. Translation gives CSASPPLVLETQYF.

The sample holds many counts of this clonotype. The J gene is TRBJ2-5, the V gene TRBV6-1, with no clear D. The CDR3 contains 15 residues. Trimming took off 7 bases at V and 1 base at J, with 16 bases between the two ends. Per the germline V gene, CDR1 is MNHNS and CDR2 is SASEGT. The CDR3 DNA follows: TGTGCCAGCAACCACTATCGGGCTATCCAAGAGACCCAGTACTTC. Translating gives CASNHYRAIQETQYF.

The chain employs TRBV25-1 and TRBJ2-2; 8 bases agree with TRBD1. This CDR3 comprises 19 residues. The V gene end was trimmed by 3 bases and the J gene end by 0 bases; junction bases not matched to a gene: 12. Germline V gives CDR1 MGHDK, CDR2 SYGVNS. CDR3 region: CASSDPTDRGSTNTGELFF. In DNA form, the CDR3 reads TGTGCCAGCAGTGACCCGACCGACAGGGGCTCAACGAACACCGGGGAGCTGTTTTTT.